This T cell receptor (beta chain) was sequenced in a study of blood T cell repertoires in COVID-19 (dated by TCRdb to 2019 to 2021). Turning to the overall study: The collaborator samples originated in the United States, Italy and Spain and spanned the acute and convalescent phases of COVID-19. Where HLA class I and class II types were available, the types were taken from metadata supplied by the sample provider, not from assay-based typing. Samples came from the ongoing ImmuneRACE study (first 160 participants) plus 1,254 subjects from 6 global collaborators. Subjects who had been exposed to COVID-19, were actively infected with it, or had recovered from it provided the deeply sampled blood TCRbeta repertoires that made up the dataset. The repertoires were made available in a free public database intended to serve as a resource for research on the immune response to SARS-CoV-2. Nearly every sample came with metadata listing a de-identified subject ID, COVID-19 status, age in years and sex. The material from the prospective study consisted of cDNA or gDNA derived from T cells, B-cell-depleted T cells, or PBMCs.

Study-wide conclusions, independent of this receptor: The quantity of clinical and demographic metadata differed by source and by participant and was supplied without curation.

TCRbeta CDR3 regions were amplified from genomic DNA by means of the immunoSEQ Assay, a bias-controlled multiplex PCR. Per the source publication's procedure: Nucleated cell counts per sample were estimated from amplification of reference gene primers within the assay. To quantify the absolute abundance of each unique TCRbeta CDR3 rearrangement, sequence reads were collapsed and filtered. For each sample, productive Simpson clonality was calculated by taking the square root of Simpson's diversity index across productive rearrangements. The source is immuneACCESS, and TCRdb retained only in-frame sequences with V and J called. Part of the clones is not carried over; for the studies checked, unresolved V genes explain less than half of this, and the remainder is unexplained. Clonal size and the V and J genes are those of that table, whereas D and trimming came from the DNA. The sample table contains tens of thousands of clones; only one count was recorded for roughly four fifths of them. Approximately 40% of the sample comes from the top ten.

Based on the germline V gene, the CDR1 and CDR2 sequences are MNHNS and SASEGT. The CDR3 runs 16 residues from the cysteine to the phenylalanine. The DNA shown is the 48-base CDR3, in frame from base 1. Germline trimming: 2 bases from V, 4 bases from J; junction bases outside gene matches: 10. As for this clone: It lacks a known antigen. Base qualities are missing; no much larger clone stands one base away.

Collaborating institutions collected whole blood in K2EDTA tubes following their own protocols. For TCRbeta analysis, collaborators shipped samples in one of three forms: frozen whole blood, isolated PBMCs, or DNA extracted from either of those sample types. The receptor's source is an elderly man with active or convalescent COVID-19. The sequenced material came from peripheral blood. The sequence is built from TRBV6-1 and TRBJ2-5, with 7 bases aligning to TRBD2. The CDR3 amino acid sequence is: CASSEMVGGGGETQYF. The DNA sequence is as follows: TGTGCCAGCAGTGAAATGGTTGGGGGGGGTGGAGAGACCCAGTACTTC.